Listed below are T cell receptor beta chains from one sample, sequenced in a study of T-cell reconstitution after alpha-beta-depleted transplantation in children. TCRdb recomputed calls from the PCR reads with MiXCR, one row per CDR3 protein. The table lists roughly 500,000 distinct CDR3 sequences, 9.5% to 15% of them singletons. The sample consisted of PBMCs from the stem cell graft donor, taken from the stem cell graft. The receptors here all came from a human donor who donated a stem cell graft to a child with combined immunodeficiency. Both conserved end residues are trimmed from each CDR3.

V | CDR3
TRBV5-1 | ASSPGTLPNTGELF
TRBV7-9 | ASSFWSGDTQY
TRBV30 | AYEWGNTGELF
TRBV20-1 | MRGQNQETQY
TRBV5-1 | ASSLGAGGSYEQY
TRBV3-1 | ASSQGNQGVKAEAF
TRBV5-6 | ASMPTGTDTQY
TRBV28 | AISQGSSYNEQF
TRBV25-1 | ASSEGAGTEAF
TRBV7-2 | ASSPEGVRETQY
TRBV7-6 | ASSLDGWQPQH
TRBV7-2 | ASSLRRGLTYNEQF
TRBV27 | ASRSLGGTTDNYGYT
TRBV29-1 | SVGGGAFVVNEQF
TRBV7-2 | ASSRDRGNNEQF
TRBV5-1 | ASSLGQGVRINEQF
TRBV12-3/TRBV12-4 | ASSRGTGSYEQY
TRBV6-2/TRBV6-3 | ASIRSMSYNEQF
TRBV20-1 | SAIPGNPNTGELF
TRBV9 | ASSVGGQSAQY
TRBV19 | ASSKDRETSTDTQY
TRBV20-1 | SALSGQDIQETQY
TRBV7-2 | ASSLTGDYQPQH
TRBV29-1 | SGTGTENIQY
TRBV27 | ASRGGLGAGEQY
TRBV6-1 | ASRMTGFYEQY
TRBV19 | ASSGGLFTDTQY
TRBV27 | ASSSPGTSAYNEQF
TRBV18 | ASSPLQSLSGNTIY